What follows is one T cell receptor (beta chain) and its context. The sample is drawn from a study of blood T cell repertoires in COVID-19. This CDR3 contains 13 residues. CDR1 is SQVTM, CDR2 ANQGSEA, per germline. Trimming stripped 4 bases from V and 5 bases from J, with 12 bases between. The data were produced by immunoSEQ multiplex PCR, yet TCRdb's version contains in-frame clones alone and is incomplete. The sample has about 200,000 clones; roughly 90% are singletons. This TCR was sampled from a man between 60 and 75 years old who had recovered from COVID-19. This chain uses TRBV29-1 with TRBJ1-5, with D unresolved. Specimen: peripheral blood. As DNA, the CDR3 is TGCAGCGTTGGTCTAGGTAGAGATCAGCCCCAGCATTTT. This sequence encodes CSVGLGRDQPQHF.